These 22 T cell receptor beta chains were sequenced from one sample in a study of post-analysis software for immune sequencing data. The authors incorporated unique molecular identifiers into the TCR beta cDNA libraries. From the PCR reads, TCRdb called clonotypes with MiXCR, one entry per CDR3 protein. This table holds about 200,000 distinct CDR3 sequences, 29% found once. No cognate antigen is known for these TCRs. General observations from the study: Patients used about five TRBV segments, including TRBV5-6, TRBV5-1 and TRBV20-1, more often than controls.

The material sequenced was blood. The receptors were gathered from a girl aged 2-17 years with multiple sclerosis.

There are a few counts of this clonotype. The chain recombines TRBV12-3 or TRBV12-4 with TRBJ2-2, with TRBD2 matching 9 bases. With V trimmed by 5 bases and J by 7 bases, 5 bases remained unmatched. The CDR3 is made up of 14 amino acids. CDR3 sequence (DNA): TGTGCCAGCAGTCCGGCGGGAGGGCACGGGGAGCTGTTTTTT. Protein sequence: CASSPAGGHGELFF.

This clonotype was counted at least ten times. CDR3 residues: CASSYSRERYGYTF. The CDR3 coding sequence is TGTGCCAGCAGTTACTCCCGGGAACGCTATGGCTACACCTTC. The genes are TRBV6-5 and TRBJ1-2; D unresolved. Trimming removed 0 bases at V and 4 bases at J, with 9 bases between. This CDR3 region has 14 residues. The germline V gene has CDR1 MNHEY and CDR2 SVGAGI.

This clonotype was detected many times. The chain employs TRBV20-1 and TRBJ1-1; the D is unclear. Germline assignment: CDR1 DFQATT and CDR2 SNEGSKA (reference sequence). Trimming stripped 3 bases from V and 3 bases from J, with 11 bases between. The CDR3 extends over 13 amino acids. The chain's CDR3 is CSARGRLDTEAFF. The CDR3 region has the DNA TGCAGTGCTAGGGGGAGGTTGGACACTGAAGCTTTCTTT.

The rearrangement joins TRBV6-1 to TRBJ1-5; 8 nucleotides match TRBD1. V shed 8 bases and J 0 bases; nucleotides not matched to a gene: 9. CDR3 size: 16 residues. Germline lookup yields CDR1 MNHNS and CDR2 SASEGT. The CDR3 nucleotides are TGTGCCAGCGTACCCCGGACAGGGAGTAGCAATCAGCCCCAGCATTTT. Translation: CASVPRTGSSNQPQHF.

This chain uses TRBV5-1 with TRBJ1-1; no clear D gene. The V gene lost 1 base and the J gene lost 6 bases, with 19 bases spanning the gap. The CDR3 loop spans 16 amino acids. CDR1 SGHRS and CDR2 YFSETQ come from the germline V gene. The CDR3 sequence is CASSLNLGGLEAEAFF. CDR3 sequence (DNA): TGCGCCAGCAGCTTGAATCTGGGAGGATTGGAGGCTGAAGCTTTCTTT.

As regards this clonotype: It may be a read error: a sequence one base away is much more abundant. CDR3 loop: CAGSENGAYSYGYTF. In DNA, the CDR3 is TGTGCCGGCAGTGAAAATGGGGCATATTCCTATGGCTACACCTTC. This sequence joins TRBV6-1 and TRBJ1-2; D is possibly TRBD1 (5 bases). This CDR3 has 15 residues. Germline V gives CDR1 MNHNS, CDR2 SASEGT.

On this clonotype itself: Being one base from a much bigger clone, this may be a read error. The V and J genes are TRBV20-1 and TRBJ2-1; 10 bases map to TRBD1. J gave up 0 bases and V 6 bases, and 11 bases lay outside the gene matches. The V gene's germline CDR1 is DFQATT and CDR2 SNEGSKA (reference sequence). The length of the CDR3 is 17 residues. The CDR3 DNA is TGCAGTGCCCGCGGTAGGGGGGACAGGGGCTCCTACAATGAGCAGTTCTTC. It translates to CSARGRGDRGSYNEQFF.

This clonotype appeared a few times. The genes are TRBV6-6 and TRBJ1-1, with D possibly matching TRBD1 (6 bases). The germline gives CDR1 MNHNY, CDR2 SVGAGI (reference sequence). CDR3 size: 16 residues. V was clipped by 2 bases and J by 2 bases, with 15 bases between them. CDR3 amino acids: CASSYSPSGGNTEAFF. CDR3 coding DNA: TGTGCCAGCAGTTACAGTCCCTCCGGGGGCAACACTGAAGCTTTCTTT.

This clonotype has only a few counts. This rearrangement joins TRBV20-1 to TRBJ2-1; D may be TRBD2 (5 bases). Trimming removed 2 bases at V and 1 base at J, with 15 bases between. Per germline, CDR1 DFQATT and CDR2 SNEGSKA (reference sequence). This CDR3 has 16 residues. For the CDR3, the DNA is TGCAGTGCTAGAATTAGGACGGGGATATCCTACAATGAGCAGTTCTTC. Protein sequence: CSARIRTGISYNEQFF.

This clonotype was seen a handful of times. The chain links TRBV6-5 to TRBJ1-5; 7 nucleotides agree with TRBD1. This CDR3 has 15 residues. V lost 5 bases, J lost 2 bases, and 6 bases stayed unmatched. Germline CDR1 MNHEY, CDR2 SVGAGI. DNA of the CDR3: TGTGCCAGCAGTCCGACAGGGCTTGGCAATCAGCCCCAGCATTTT. This translates into CASSPTGLGNQPQHF.

The J gene is TRBJ2-3, the V gene TRBV5-6; D is ambiguous. CDR1 SGHDT and CDR2 YYEEEE come from the germline V gene. CDR3 size: 12 residues. V was shortened by 0 bases and J by 9 bases, with 8 bases between the two germline ends. CDR3 DNA sequence: TGTGCCAGCAGCTTGGAGGGATGGACGCAGTATTTT. Translation: CASSLEGWTQYF. The full variable domain, completed using reference TRBV5-6 and TRBJ2-3, is DAGVTQSPTHLIKTRGQQVTLRCSPKSGHDTVSWYQQALGQGPQFIFQYYEEEERQRGNFPDRFSGHQFPNYSSELNVNALLLGDSALYLCASSLEGWTQYFGPGTRLTVL.

Ten or more counts support this clonotype. The chain employs TRBV28 and TRBJ2-5; 13 bases fit TRBD2. Unmatched junction bases numbered 7, after V lost 4 bases and J lost 5 bases. Germline CDR1 and CDR2: MDHEN and SYDVKM. The CDR3 spans 16 residues. The CDR3 is CASSSWTSGSGETQYF. The CDR3 DNA reads as TGTGCCAGCAGTTCCTGGACTAGCGGGAGCGGGGAGACCCAGTACTTC.

Comment on this clonotype: A much larger clone differs by one base, so this may be a read error. The CDR3 loop is CPISDRGTINEQFF. The DNA for the CDR3 is TGTCCCATCAGTGATAGGGGAACTATCAATGAGCAGTTCTTC. The V and J genes are TRBV10-3 and TRBJ2-1, with D possibly matching TRBD1 (5 bases). Germline values: CDR1 ENHRY, CDR2 SYGVKD. The length of the CDR3 is 14 residues.

This clonotype has a handful of counts. CDR3 bases: TGTGCCAGCACCTCCCCCGGGTCTAGAAGTTATGAGCAGTACTTC. Encoded protein: CASTSPGSRSYEQYF. The chain recombines TRBV28 with TRBJ2-5; no clear D gene. The CDR3 has 15 residues. Germline V gene sequence: CDR1 MDHEN, CDR2 SYDVKM. Trimming took 7 bases from V and 11 from J, leaving 26 bases between them.

This clonotype was found many times. V is TRBV11-2 and J is TRBJ2-7; 14 positions agree with TRBD2. Germline CDR1 is SGHAT and CDR2 is FQNNGV. The CDR3 length is 17 residues. J gave up 0 bases and V 5 bases, and 6 bases lay outside the gene matches. CDR3: CASSRRGTSGSSYEQYF. In DNA, the CDR3 is TGTGCCAGCAGCCGGCGGGGGACTAGCGGGAGCTCCTACGAGCAGTACTTC.

The table lists this clonotype with a few counts. This chain links TRBV20-1 with TRBJ2-7, with TRBD1 identical over 9 bases. The V gene end was trimmed by 5 bases and the J gene end by 3 bases; junction bases not matched to a gene: 8. CDR3 size: 14 residues. CDR1 and CDR2 from the germline V gene are DFQATT and SNEGSKA (reference sequence). Here the CDR3 reads CSAGEDRGIYEQYF. In nucleotides, the CDR3 is TGCAGTGCTGGGGAGGACAGGGGCATCTACGAGCAGTACTTC.

This clonotype came up once. The chain joins TRBV4-1 to TRBJ2-2; 9 positions agree with TRBD1. The length of the CDR3 is 17 residues. V shed 0 bases and J 1 base; nucleotides not matched to a gene: 3. The germline V gene encodes CDR1 MGHRA and CDR2 YSYEKL. In nucleotides, the CDR3 is TGCGCCAGCAGCCAAGAGGACAGGGGATTGAACACCGGGGAGCTGTTTTTT. Amino acid sequence: CASSQEDRGLNTGELFF.

This clonotype was counted a few times. This chain links TRBV4-1 with TRBJ2-3; TRBD2 matches at 11 bases. V trimming: 6 bases; J trimming: 6 bases; junction bases outside the gene matches: 5. The germline V gene has CDR1 MGHRA and CDR2 YSYEKL. The CDR3 loop spans 14 amino acids. CDR3 in DNA: TGCGCCAGCAGATGGACTAGCGGGTCTGATACGCAGTATTTT. Amino acids: CASRWTSGSDTQYF.

A note on this clonotype: Possible read error: a much larger clone is one base away. The rearrangement uses TRBV28 and TRBJ2-5; D is perhaps TRBD1 (6 bases). The CDR3 totals 13 residues. Germline V gene lookup returns CDR1 MDHEN and CDR2 SYDVKM. CDR3 region: CASSPLGGEAQYF. As DNA, the CDR3 is TGTGCCAGCAGCCCCCTAGGGGGAGAGGCCCAGTACTTC. Full variable domain (missing parts from reference TRBV28 and TRBJ2-5): DVKVTQSSRYLVKRTGEKVFLECVQDMDHENMFWYRQDPGLGLRLIYFSYDVKMKEKGDIPEGYSVSREKKERFSLILESASTNQTSMYLCASSPLGGEAQYFGPGTRLLVL.

The chain has TRBV4-2 and TRBJ1-2; 8 nucleotides agree with TRBD1. Trimming at V came to 4 bases and at J to 2 bases, leaving 12 bases not matched to a gene. Per the germline V gene, CDR1 is LGHNA and CDR2 is YNFKEQ. The CDR3 extends over 17 amino acids. The CDR3 region is CASSPTGTGGINYGYTF. The CDR3 DNA follows: TGTGCCAGCAGCCCTACCGGGACAGGCGGAATAAACTATGGCTACACCTTC.

With regard to this clonotype: A much larger clone is a single base away; this may be a read error. The CDR3 nucleotides read TGCAGCGTTGAATCTAGTCCGGGGGGAGATACGCAGTATTTT. Amino acid sequence: CSVESSPGGDTQYF. This rearrangement joins TRBV29-1 to TRBJ2-3; 7 bases agree with TRBD2. The V gene's germline CDR1 is SQVTM and CDR2 ANQGSEA. V trimming: 2 bases; J trimming: 5 bases; junction bases outside the gene matches: 7. The length of the CDR3 is 14 residues.

Of note for this clonotype: A much bigger clone sits one base away, suggesting this may be a read error. The chain links TRBV28 to TRBJ2-1; D perhaps matches TRBD2 (6 bases). The germline V gene has CDR1 MDHEN and CDR2 SYDVKM. V was cut by 7 bases and J by 8 bases, with 21 bases left in between. This CDR3 region has 15 residues. For the CDR3, the DNA is TGTGCCAGCACCCCCGGGACTGGATCTTCGGATGAGCAGTTCTTC. It codes for CASTPGTGSSDEQFF. The full variable domain, in which reference TRBV28 and TRBJ2-1 provide the parts outside the CDR3, is DVKVTQSSRYLVKRTGEKVFLECVQDMDHENMFWYRQDPGLGLRLIYFSYDVKMKEKGDIPEGYSVSREKKERFSLILESASTNQTSMYLCASTPGTGSSDEQFFGPGTRLTVL.